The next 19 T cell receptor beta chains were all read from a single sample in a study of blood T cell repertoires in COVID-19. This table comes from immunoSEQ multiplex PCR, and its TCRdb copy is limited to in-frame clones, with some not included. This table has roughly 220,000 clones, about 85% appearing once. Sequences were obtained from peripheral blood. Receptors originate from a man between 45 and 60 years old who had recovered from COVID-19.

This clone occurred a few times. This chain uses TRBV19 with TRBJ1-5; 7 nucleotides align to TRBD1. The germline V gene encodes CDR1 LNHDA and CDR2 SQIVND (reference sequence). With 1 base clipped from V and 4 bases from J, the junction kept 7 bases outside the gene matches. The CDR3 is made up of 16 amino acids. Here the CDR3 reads CASSIGGGKGNQPQHF. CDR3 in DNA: TGTGCCAGTAGTATAGGAGGGGGCAAGGGGAATCAGCCCCAGCATTTT. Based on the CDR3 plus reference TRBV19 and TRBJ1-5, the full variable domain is DGGITQSPKYLFRKEGQNVTLSCEQNLNHDAMYWYRQDPGQGLRLIYYSQIVNDFQKGDIAEGYSVSREKKESFPLTVTSAQKNPTAFYLCASSIGGGKGNQPQHFGDGTRLSIL.

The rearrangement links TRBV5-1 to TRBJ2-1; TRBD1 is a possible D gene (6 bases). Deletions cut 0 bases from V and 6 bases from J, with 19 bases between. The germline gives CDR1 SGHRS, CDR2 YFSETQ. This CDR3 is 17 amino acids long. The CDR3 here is CASSLGWQGTGGNEQFF. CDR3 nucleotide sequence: TGCGCCAGCAGCTTGGGGTGGCAGGGGACCGGTGGCAATGAGCAGTTCTTC. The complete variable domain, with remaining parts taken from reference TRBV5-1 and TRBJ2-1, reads KAGVTQTPRYLIKTRGQQVTLSCSPISGHRSVSWYQQTPGQGLQFLFEYFSETQRNKGNFPGRFSGRQFSNSRSEMNVSTLELGDSALYLCASSLGWQGTGGNEQFFGPGTRLTVL.

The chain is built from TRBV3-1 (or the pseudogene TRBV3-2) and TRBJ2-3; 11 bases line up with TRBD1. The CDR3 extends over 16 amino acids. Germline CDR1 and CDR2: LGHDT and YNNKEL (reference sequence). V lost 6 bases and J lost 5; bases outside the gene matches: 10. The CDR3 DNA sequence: TGTGCCAGCAGTTCACTTATGGGACAGGGGGAAGATACGCAGTATTTT. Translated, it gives CASSSLMGQGEDTQYF.

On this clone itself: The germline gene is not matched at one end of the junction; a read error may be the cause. The CDR3 region has the DNA TGTGTCAGCAGCTTAGGGGGACTAGCGACCGGGGATGAGCAGTTCTTC. Translation gives CVSSLGGLATGDEQFF. The chain links TRBV7-2 to TRBJ2-1, with TRBD2 identical over 10 bases. The germline V gene encodes CDR1 SGHTA and CDR2 FQGNSA. The CDR3 is made up of 16 amino acids. The variable domain in full, completed from reference TRBV7-2 and TRBJ2-1, reads GAGVSQSPSNKVTEKGKDVELRCDPISGHTALYWYRQSLGQGLEFLIYFQGNSAPDKSGLPSDRFSAERTGGSVSTLTIQRTQQEDSAVYLCVSSLGGLATGDEQFFGPGTRLTVL.

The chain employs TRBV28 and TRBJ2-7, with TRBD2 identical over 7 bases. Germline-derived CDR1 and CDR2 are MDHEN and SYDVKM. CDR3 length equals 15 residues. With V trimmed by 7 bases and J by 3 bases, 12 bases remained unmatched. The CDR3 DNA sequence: TGTGCCAGCACGGCGGCGGGAGCGGACCTCTACGAGCAGTACTTC. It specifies CASTAAGADLYEQYF.

The CDR3 loop reads CASSPGHGSYEQYF. The CDR3 coding sequence is TGTGCCAGCAGCCCGGGACATGGCTCCTACGAGCAGTACTTC. V is TRBV3-1 (or the pseudogene TRBV3-2) and J is TRBJ2-7, with a weak D call TRBD1 (6 bases). V was shortened by 4 bases and J by 0 bases, with 10 bases between the two germline ends. CDR3 size: 14 residues. The V gene's germline CDR1 is LGHDT and CDR2 YNNKEL (reference sequence).

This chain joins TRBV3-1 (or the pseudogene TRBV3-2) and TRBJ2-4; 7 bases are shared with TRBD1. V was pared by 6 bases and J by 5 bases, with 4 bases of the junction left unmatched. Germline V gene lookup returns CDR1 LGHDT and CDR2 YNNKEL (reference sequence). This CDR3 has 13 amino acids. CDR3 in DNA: TGTGCCAGCAGGATTACAGGGGAAAACATTCAGTACTTC. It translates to CASRITGENIQYF.

The CDR3 coding sequence is TGTGCCACCCCGGACAGACTCAACACCAATGAGCAGTTCTTC. As protein: CATPDRLNTNEQFF. This chain links TRBV19 with TRBJ2-1; weak D call: TRBD1 (6 bases). The CDR3 loop spans 14 amino acids. The V and J ends lost 10 bases and 6 bases respectively, with 19 bases between them. Germline V gives CDR1 LNHDA, CDR2 SQIVND (reference sequence).

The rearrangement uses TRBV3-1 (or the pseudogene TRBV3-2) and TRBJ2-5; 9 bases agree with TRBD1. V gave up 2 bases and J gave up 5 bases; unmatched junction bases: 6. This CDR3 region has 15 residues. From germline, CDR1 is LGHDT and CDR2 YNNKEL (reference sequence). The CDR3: CASSQPDRGRETQYF. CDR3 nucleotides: TGTGCCAGCAGCCAACCCGACAGGGGGAGGGAGACCCAGTACTTC.

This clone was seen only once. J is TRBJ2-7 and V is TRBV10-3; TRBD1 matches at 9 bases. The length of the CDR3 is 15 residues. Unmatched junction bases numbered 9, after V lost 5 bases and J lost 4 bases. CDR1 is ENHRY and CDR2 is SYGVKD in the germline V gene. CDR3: CAISNSGTGPYEQYF. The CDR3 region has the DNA TGTGCCATCAGTAATTCCGGGACAGGGCCGTACGAGCAGTACTTC.

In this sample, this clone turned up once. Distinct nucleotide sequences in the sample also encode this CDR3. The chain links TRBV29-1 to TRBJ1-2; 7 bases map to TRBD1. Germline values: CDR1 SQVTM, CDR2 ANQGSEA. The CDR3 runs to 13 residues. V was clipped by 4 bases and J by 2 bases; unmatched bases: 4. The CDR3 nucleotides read TGCAGCGTTGTAGGACAGGCCAACTATGGCTACACCTTC. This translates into CSVVGQANYGYTF.

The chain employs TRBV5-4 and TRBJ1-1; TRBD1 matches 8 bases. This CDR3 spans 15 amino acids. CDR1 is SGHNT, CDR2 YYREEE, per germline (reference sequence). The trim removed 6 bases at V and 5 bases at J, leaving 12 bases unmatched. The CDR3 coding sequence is TGTGCCAGCATGCGTGATGGACAGGGTGGGACTGAAGCTTTCTTT. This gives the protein CASMRDGQGGTEAFF.

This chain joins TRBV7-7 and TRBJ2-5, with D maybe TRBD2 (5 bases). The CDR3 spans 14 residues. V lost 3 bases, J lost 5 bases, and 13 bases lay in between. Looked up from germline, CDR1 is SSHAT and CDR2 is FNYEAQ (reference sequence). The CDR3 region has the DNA TGTGCCAGCAGCTTCGGGCTAGCTCGCGAGACCCAGTACTTC. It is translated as CASSFGLARETQYF.

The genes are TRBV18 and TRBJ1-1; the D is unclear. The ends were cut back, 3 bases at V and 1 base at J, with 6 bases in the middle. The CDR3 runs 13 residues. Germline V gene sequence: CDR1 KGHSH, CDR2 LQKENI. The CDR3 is CASSPAPNTEAFF. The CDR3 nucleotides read TGTGCCAGCTCACCGGCCCCGAACACTGAAGCTTTCTTT. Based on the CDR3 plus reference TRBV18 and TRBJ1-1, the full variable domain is NAGVMQNPRHLVRRRGQEARLRCSPMKGHSHVYWYRQLPEEGLKFMVYLQKENIIDESGMPKERFSAEFPKEGPSILRIQQVVRGDSAAYFCASSPAPNTEAFFGQGTRLTVV.

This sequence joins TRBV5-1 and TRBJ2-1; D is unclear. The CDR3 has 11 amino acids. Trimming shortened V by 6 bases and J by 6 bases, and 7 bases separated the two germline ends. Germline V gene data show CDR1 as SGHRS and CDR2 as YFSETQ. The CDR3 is CASNLFNEQFF. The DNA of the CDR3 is TGCGCCAGCAATCTGTTCAATGAGCAGTTCTTC.

The chain's CDR3 is CASSSGRGPRELFF. The CDR3 DNA follows: TGTGCCAGCAGCTCCGGCAGGGGGCCCCGGGAGCTGTTTTTT. The J gene is TRBJ2-2, the V gene TRBV11-2; the match to TRBD1 covers 8 bases. CDR1 is SGHAT and CDR2 is FQNNGV in the germline V gene. This CDR3 region has 14 residues. Unmatched junction bases numbered 7, after V lost 4 bases and J lost 9 bases.

This CDR3 is CASSLGQDYEQYF. The DNA for the CDR3 is TGCGCCAGCAGCTTGGGACAGGACTACGAGCAGTACTTC. V usage is TRBV5-1 and J usage is TRBJ2-7, with TRBD1 as a possible D gene (6 bases). V lost 0 bases and J 3 bases, leaving 7 bases between the germline ends. Germline loops: CDR1 SGHRS, CDR2 YFSETQ. The CDR3 covers 13 residues. The entire variable domain, with the rest obtained from reference TRBV5-1 and TRBJ2-7, is as follows: KAGVTQTPRYLIKTRGQQVTLSCSPISGHRSVSWYQQTPGQGLQFLFEYFSETQRNKGNFPGRFSGRQFSNSRSEMNVSTLELGDSALYLCASSLGQDYEQYFGPGTRLTVT.

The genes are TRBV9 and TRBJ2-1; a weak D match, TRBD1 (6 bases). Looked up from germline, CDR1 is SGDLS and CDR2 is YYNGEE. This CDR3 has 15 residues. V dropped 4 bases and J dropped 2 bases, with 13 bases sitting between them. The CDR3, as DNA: TGTGCCAGCAGCCCCCGTGAGGGGGCCTACAATGAGCAGTTCTTC. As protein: CASSPREGAYNEQFF.

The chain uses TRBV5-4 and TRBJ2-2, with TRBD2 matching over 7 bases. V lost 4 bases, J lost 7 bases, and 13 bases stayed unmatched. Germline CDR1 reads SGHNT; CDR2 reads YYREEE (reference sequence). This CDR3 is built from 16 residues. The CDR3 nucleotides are TGTGCCAGCAGCGAGGGGAGGACTAGTAATAACGGGGAGCTGTTTTTT. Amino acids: CASSEGRTSNNGELFF.